This T cell receptor beta chain stems from a study of blood T cell repertoires in COVID-19. Per the germline V gene, CDR1 is SNHLY and CDR2 is FYNNEI. Trimming left V 6 bases short and J 6 bases short, with 14 bases between. This CDR3 is built from 13 residues. Generated by immunoSEQ multiplex PCR, the TCRdb table keeps only in-frame clones and is missing some. The sample lists around 64,000 clones, 75% to 90% occurring once. The sequenced sample consisted of peripheral blood. The chain has TRBV2 and TRBJ1-1, with D possibly matching TRBD1 (5 bases). The sequence was obtained from a human donor in a cohort sampled during active COVID-19. The CDR3 protein is CASSPNGGAEAFF. CDR3 sequence (DNA): TGTGCCAGCAGCCCTAATGGAGGGGCTGAAGCTTTCTTT.